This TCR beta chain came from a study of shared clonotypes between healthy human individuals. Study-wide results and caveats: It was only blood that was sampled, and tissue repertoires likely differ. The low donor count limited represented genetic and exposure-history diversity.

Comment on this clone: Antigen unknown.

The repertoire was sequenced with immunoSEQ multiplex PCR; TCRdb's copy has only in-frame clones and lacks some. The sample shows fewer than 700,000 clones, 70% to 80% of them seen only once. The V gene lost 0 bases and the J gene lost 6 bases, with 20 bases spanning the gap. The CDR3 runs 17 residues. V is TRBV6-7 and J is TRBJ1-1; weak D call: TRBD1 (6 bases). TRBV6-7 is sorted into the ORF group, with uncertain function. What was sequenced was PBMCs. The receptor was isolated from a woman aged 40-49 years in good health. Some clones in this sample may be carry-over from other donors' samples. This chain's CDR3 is CASSYSNRAPRSPEAFF. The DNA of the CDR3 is TGTGCCAGCAGTTACTCGAACAGGGCCCCCCGGTCCCCTGAAGCTTTCTTT.